A single sample is the source of the 26 T cell receptor beta chains below, sequenced in a study of shared clonotypes between healthy human individuals. Naive CD8 cells lacked CD45RO, underwent positive selection for CCR7 and left out terminally differentiated effector memory CD45RA+ cells. Produced via immunoSEQ multiplex PCR; TCRdb's table is partial and in-frame only. The table records roughly 2,000,000 clones, about 95% of them present only once. Source material: naive CD8+ T cells sorted from blood. All receptors come from a man between 18 and 29 years old in good health.

Here the CDR3 reads CASSQAWQETQYF. The CDR3 DNA reads TGTGCCAGCAGCCAAGCCTGGCAAGAGACCCAGTACTTC. The chain links TRBV4-2 to TRBJ2-5, with D unclear. The CDR3 has 13 residues. CDR1 and CDR2 (germline): LGHNA, YNFKEQ. V was pared by 1 base and J by 2 bases, with 5 bases between.

This chain joins TRBV7-9 and TRBJ2-3; no definite D call. Germline CDR1 and CDR2: SEHNR and FQNEAQ (reference sequence). Trimming pared 5 bases from V and 5 bases from J, leaving 11 bases between. The CDR3 is 13 residues long. CDR3 residues: CASSPIVRDTQYF. The CDR3 bases are TGTGCCAGCAGCCCTATCGTCCGAGATACGCAGTATTTT. The variable domain in full, completed from reference TRBV7-9 and TRBJ2-3, reads DTGVSQNPRHKITKRGQNVTFRCDPISEHNRLYWYRQTLGQGPEFLTYFQNEAQLEKSRLLSDRFSAERPKGSFSTLEIQRTEQGDSAMYLCASSPIVRDTQYFGPGTRLTVL.

CDR3 sequence (DNA): TGTGCCACCTCGGCCCGGGGGCTCGGAGGCTATGGCTACACCTTC. This sequence encodes CATSARGLGGYGYTF. V usage is TRBV6-5 and J usage is TRBJ1-2, with D possibly matching TRBD1 (6 bases). This CDR3 has 15 residues. In germline, CDR1 is MNHEY, CDR2 SVGAGI. Trimming pared 10 bases from V and 4 bases from J, leaving 22 bases between.

For the CDR3, the DNA is TGTGCCAGCACCCCTGCACAGGGTAACTCCTACGAGCAGTACTTC. Its translation: CASTPAQGNSYEQYF. This chain joins TRBV6-5 and TRBJ2-7, with D perhaps matching TRBD1 (6 bases). Trimming took 7 bases from V and 0 from J, leaving 16 bases between them. Germline assignment: CDR1 MNHEY and CDR2 SVGAGI. The CDR3 contains 15 residues.

The V call is TRBV18, the J call TRBJ2-1, with 10 bases lining up with TRBD2. Unmatched junction bases numbered 5, after V lost 5 bases and J lost 7 bases. Germline CDR1 reads KGHSH; CDR2 reads LQKENI. CDR3 length: 14 residues. CDR3 in DNA: TGTGCCAGCTCATACGGGACTAGCGCGAATGAGCAGTTCTTC. Its translation is CASSYGTSANEQFF.

The V and J genes are TRBV2 and TRBJ1-3; 8 bases are a match to TRBD1. The CDR3 contains 18 residues. The germline CDR1 and CDR2 sequences are SNHLY and FYNNEI. Losses at the gene ends were 8 bases for V and 0 bases for J; bases not matched to a gene: 15. CDR3 nucleotides: TGTGCCAGCTTTGGACGACAGGGGACCCAACACTCTGGAAACACCATATATTTT. The encoded protein is CASFGRQGTQHSGNTIYF.

As regards this clone: Other DNA sequences of this sample code for an identical CDR3. The chain carries TRBV4-3 and TRBJ2-6; D not resolved. Germline CDR1 is LGHNA and CDR2 is YSLEER. This CDR3 comprises 15 residues. V dropped 0 bases and J dropped 4 bases, with 7 bases sitting between them. The CDR3 loop is CASSQDGSGANVLTF. The DNA for the CDR3 is TGCGCCAGCAGCCAAGATGGCTCGGGGGCCAACGTCCTGACTTTC.

V and J are TRBV4-1 and TRBJ2-1, with 11 bases identical to TRBD2. Germline CDR1 MGHRA, CDR2 YSYEKL. The J segment lost 8 bases and the V segment lost 3 bases, leaving 9 bases of the junction unmatched. The CDR3 runs 16 residues. The CDR3 region is CASSHTLAGVVDEQFF. The CDR3 region has the DNA TGCGCCAGCAGCCACACACTAGCGGGAGTAGTCGATGAGCAGTTCTTC.

The chain is built from TRBV7-9 and TRBJ2-7, with 7 bases fitting TRBD2. Trimming removed 4 bases from V and 6 bases from J; junction bases left unmatched: 9. The CDR3 runs to 14 residues. The V gene's germline CDR1 is SEHNR and CDR2 FQNEAQ (reference sequence). The CDR3 DNA reads TGTGCCAGCAGCTCGGGACTACTCAATCTCGAGCAGTACTTC. Translating it yields CASSSGLLNLEQYF.

The chain is built from TRBV5-6 and TRBJ2-3, with 9 nucleotides matching TRBD1. This CDR3 is built from 16 residues. Unmatched junction bases numbered 11, after V lost 4 bases and J lost 5 bases. CDR1 is SGHDT, CDR2 YYEEEE, per germline. The CDR3: CASSTFGQGIVDTQYF. Here the CDR3 DNA reads TGTGCCAGCAGCACCTTCGGACAGGGGATTGTAGATACGCAGTATTTT.

The chain combines TRBV10-2 with TRBJ2-3, with D perhaps TRBD2 (5 bases). Trimming cost V 0 bases and J 2 bases, with 15 bases left between them. The CDR3 is 17 amino acids. The germline V gene has CDR1 WSHSY and CDR2 SAAADI. In DNA, the CDR3 is TGCGCCAGCAGTGAGTCGGGGAACGGAGGTATCACAGATACGCAGTATTTT. This gives the protein CASSESGNGGITDTQYF.

The gene calls are TRBV9 and TRBJ1-2; the match to TRBD1 covers 8 bases. The trim removed 0 bases at V and 8 bases at J, leaving 18 bases unmatched. The CDR3 spans 18 residues. The germline CDR1 and CDR2 sequences are SGDLS and YYNGEE. The CDR3 DNA sequence: TGTGCCAGCAGCGTAGATCCACCGGACAGGGCCAAGCTTCACGGCTACACCTTC. Its protein is CASSVDPPDRAKLHGYTF.

On this clone: The same CDR3 is also encoded by other DNA sequences in this sample. This chain links TRBV4-1 with TRBJ2-7, with D unclear. The CDR3 spans 13 residues. The V and J ends lost 1 base and 4 bases respectively, with 8 bases between them. Germline values: CDR1 MGHRA, CDR2 YSYEKL. In DNA, the CDR3 is TGCGCCAGCAGCCAAGTGGGATTGTACGAGCAGTACTTC. This encodes CASSQVGLYEQYF.

This rearrangement joins TRBV4-1 to TRBJ2-7, with D perhaps matching TRBD1 (7 bases). The V end was cut by 0 bases, the J end by 4 bases, with 16 bases between. In germline, CDR1 is MGHRA, CDR2 YSYEKL. The CDR3 has 16 residues. CDR3 in DNA: TGCGCCAGCAGCCAAGATCATCCGCCAGGGGGGTACGAGCAGTACTTC. Its translation: CASSQDHPPGGYEQYF.

CDR3 residues: CASSLLTAGGPRTDTQYF. The CDR3 DNA is TGTGCCAGCAGTTTATTGACAGCGGGGGGGCCCCGGACAGATACGCAGTATTTT. This sequence joins TRBV28 and TRBJ2-3; 10 bases map to TRBD2. Looked up from germline, CDR1 is MDHEN and CDR2 is SYDVKM. The V and J ends lost 1 base and 3 bases, in that order; junction bases with no gene match: 10. CDR3 length: 18 amino acids.

The rearrangement joins TRBV28 to TRBJ2-7, with TRBD1 identical over 7 bases. The CDR3 runs to 16 residues. Germline CDR1 MDHEN, CDR2 SYDVKM. Losses at the gene ends were 6 bases for V and 2 bases for J; bases not matched to a gene: 13. This CDR3 reads CASRETSGGGAYEQYF. The CDR3 DNA reads TGTGCCAGCAGGGAAACTTCAGGGGGTGGGGCCTACGAGCAGTACTTC.

CDR3: CASPNGGGRDNEQFF. CDR3 coding DNA: TGTGCCAGCCCCAATGGAGGCGGGAGGGACAATGAGCAGTTCTTC. The rearrangement links TRBV7-2 to TRBJ2-1, with 9 bases lining up with TRBD2. This CDR3 spans 15 amino acids. Per germline, CDR1 SGHTA and CDR2 FQGNSA. The V gene end was trimmed by 8 bases and the J gene end by 5 bases; junction bases not matched to a gene: 10.

Remarks on this clone: Other DNA sequences in the sample encode the same CDR3. V and J are TRBV28 and TRBJ2-1; possibly TRBD2 for D (5 bases). This CDR3 is built from 15 residues. Deletions cut 2 bases from V and 2 bases from J, with 10 bases between. Germline V gene data show CDR1 as MDHEN and CDR2 as SYDVKM. CDR3 loop: CASSLGGSAYNEQFF. The CDR3 bases are TGTGCCAGCAGTTTAGGTGGTAGCGCCTACAATGAGCAGTTCTTC.

This chain connects TRBV28 to TRBJ1-1, with D maybe TRBD1 (6 bases). The germline gives CDR1 MDHEN, CDR2 SYDVKM. V was trimmed by 10 bases and J by 1 base, leaving 13 bases between them. The CDR3 covers 13 residues. The CDR3 is CATESDRNTEAFF. The CDR3 nucleotides are TGTGCCACAGAGTCGGACAGGAACACTGAAGCTTTCTTT.

The gene calls are TRBV10-1 and TRBJ1-1; no reliable D call. This CDR3 is built from 14 residues. CDR1 and CDR2 from the germline V gene are WNHNN and SYGVQD (reference sequence). Trimming pared 3 bases from V and 3 bases from J, leaving 11 bases between. CDR3 nucleotides: TGCGCCAGCAGTGAAGGAAGGTCCCACACTGAAGCTTTCTTT. It is translated as CASSEGRSHTEAFF.

The CDR3 nucleotides are TGTGCCAGCAGTCCCGGGACAGACTTCTCCTACGAGCAGTACTTC. It specifies CASSPGTDFSYEQYF. The chain is built from TRBV27 and TRBJ2-7; 7 bases agree with TRBD1. Germline-derived CDR1 and CDR2 are MNHEY and SMNVEV (reference sequence). Unmatched junction bases numbered 7, after V lost 5 bases and J lost 0 bases. CDR3 length equals 15 residues.

This sequence joins TRBV7-9 and TRBJ2-5; TRBD1 matches at 11 bases. This CDR3 has 15 residues. Germline lookup yields CDR1 SEHNR and CDR2 FQNEAQ (reference sequence). The V segment lost 7 bases and the J segment 4 bases; nucleotides outside the gene matches: 8. In DNA form, the CDR3 reads TGTGCCAGCACATCACGGGACAGGGGGGGAGAGACCCAGTACTTC. Translation: CASTSRDRGGETQYF.

The chain uses TRBV12-5 and TRBJ2-5; 10 bases are a match to TRBD1. Germline-derived CDR1 and CDR2 are LGHNT and FRNRAP. The trim removed 2 bases at V and 4 bases at J, leaving 7 bases unmatched. The CDR3 consists of 16 residues. The CDR3 reads CASGLQGQGHGETQYF. The CDR3 nucleotides read TGTGCTAGTGGTTTGCAGGGACAGGGGCATGGAGAGACCCAGTACTTC.

V usage is TRBV13 and J usage is TRBJ2-5; TRBD1 or TRBD2 may be the D gene (6 bases each). This CDR3 has 16 residues. Deletions cut 5 bases from V and 0 bases from J, with 16 bases between. Germline V gene data show CDR1 as PRHDT and CDR2 as FYEKMQ (reference sequence). The CDR3 DNA is TGTGCCAGCAGCCCTAGTGGGGGCGGGAACCAAGAGACCCAGTACTTC. It yields the protein CASSPSGGGNQETQYF.

The J gene is TRBJ1-6, the V gene TRBV28; 9 bases align to TRBD1. The ends lost 5 bases at V and 3 bases at J; junction bases unmatched: 2. This CDR3 is 15 amino acids long. Germline assignment: CDR1 MDHEN and CDR2 SYDVKM. CDR3 amino acids: CASSPTGGYNSPLHF. The CDR3 nucleotides are TGTGCCAGCAGTCCGACAGGGGGCTATAATTCACCCCTCCACTTT.

The rearrangement uses TRBV11-2 and TRBJ1-1; D perhaps matches TRBD1 (5 bases). Germline lookup yields CDR1 SGHAT and CDR2 FQNNGV. V was trimmed by 3 bases and J by 0 bases, leaving 11 bases between them. The CDR3 length is 15 residues. The CDR3 DNA follows: TGTGCCAGCAGCTTCCCGGAAGGGGTGAACACTGAAGCTTTCTTT. It encodes CASSFPEGVNTEAFF.